This entry is about one T cell receptor (beta chain). Antigen unknown. Relapses following autologous stem cell transplantation were seen in all patients, with brentuximab vedotin exposure varying. This entry comes from a study of PD-1 blockade in classical Hodgkin lymphoma. Study-level results: Patients who began taking nivolumab under 1 year after ASCT were left out.

Method: immunoSEQ multiplex PCR; TCRdb's copy keeps in-frame clones and lacks some. The data contain about 43,000 clones, roughly 72% of them singletons. Trimming left V 2 bases short and J 5 bases short, with 25 bases between. The length of the CDR3 is 19 residues. Germline V gene data show CDR1 as SGHTA and CDR2 as FQGTGA. The chain is built from TRBV7-3 and TRBJ2-1; D perhaps matches TRBD1 (6 bases). The sequence was collected from a human donor with classical Hodgkin lymphoma. Here the sequenced sample was peripheral blood mononuclear cells (PBMCs), taken before the second cycle of nivolumab. The DNA of the CDR3 is TGTGCCAGCAGCTTACTGCTGGGGGTAGGCAGGGGTTTCCACAATGAGCAGTTCTTC. Translation gives CASSLLLGVGRGFHNEQFF.